This T cell receptor beta chain was recorded in a study of molecular identifiers for immune sequencing clone quantification. Listed TCR primers and previously described methods were used for bulk TCR libraries. One entry per CDR3 protein, called by TCRdb with MiXCR from the PCR reads. The profile shows 490,000 or so distinct CDR3 sequences, about 20% of them singletons. Sorting recovered naive CD8 T cells on a CD8+CD4-CCR7+CD45RA+ profile. Germline V gives CDR1 SNHLY, CDR2 FYNNEI. This CDR3 contains 14 residues. On this clonotype itself: A much larger clonotype is one base distant, so this may be a read error.

Sequencing was performed on naive CD8+ T cells from blood, with Jurkat cell RNA spiked in. Subset defined: FACS-sorted CD8+CD4-CCR7+CD45RA+ naive T cells. This clonotype was sampled from a human donor in good health. Some libraries in this study had Jurkat cell RNA spiked in. The V and J genes are TRBV2 and TRBJ2-5; D possibly matches TRBD1 or TRBD2 (5 bases each). Here the CDR3 DNA reads TGTGCCAGCTCGCCCCCGGGGCAGCAAGAGACCCAGCACTTC. This translates into CASSPPGQQETQHF.